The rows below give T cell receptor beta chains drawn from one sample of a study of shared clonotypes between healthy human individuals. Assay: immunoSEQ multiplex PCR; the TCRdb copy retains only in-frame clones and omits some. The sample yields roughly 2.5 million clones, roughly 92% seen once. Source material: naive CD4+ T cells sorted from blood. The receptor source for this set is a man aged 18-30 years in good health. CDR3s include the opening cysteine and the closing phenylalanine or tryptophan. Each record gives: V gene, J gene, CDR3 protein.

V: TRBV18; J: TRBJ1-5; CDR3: CASSPQGGNQPQHF
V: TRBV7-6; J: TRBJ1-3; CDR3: CASSQGGLSGNTIYF
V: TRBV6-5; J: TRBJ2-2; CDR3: CASSRQGPGELFF
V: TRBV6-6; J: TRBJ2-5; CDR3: CASSSGAKTQYF
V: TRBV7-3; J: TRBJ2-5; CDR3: CASSSGLAGDGKQETQYF
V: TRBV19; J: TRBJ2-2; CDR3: CASSLTANTGELFF
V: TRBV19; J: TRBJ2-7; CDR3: CASSIGLEGRNEQYF
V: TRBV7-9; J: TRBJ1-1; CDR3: CASSLASQLMGNTEAFF
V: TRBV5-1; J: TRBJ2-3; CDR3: CASSLVARGADTQYF
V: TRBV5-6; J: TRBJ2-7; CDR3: CASSDPGQGYEQYF
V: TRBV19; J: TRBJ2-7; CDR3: CASSRDRGPYEQYF
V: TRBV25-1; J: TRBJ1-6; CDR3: CARYRVREGYNSPLHF
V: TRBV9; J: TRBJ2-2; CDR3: CASSVGAQANTGELFF
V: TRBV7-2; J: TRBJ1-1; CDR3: CASSYPWQEAFF
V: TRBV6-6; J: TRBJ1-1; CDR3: CASSYAGQNTEAFF
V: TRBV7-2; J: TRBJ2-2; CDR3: CASSSPGRGANTGELFF
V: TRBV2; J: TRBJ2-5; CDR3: CASSALTGTSGIETQYF
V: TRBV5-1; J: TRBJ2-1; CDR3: CASSFPGGSYNEQFF
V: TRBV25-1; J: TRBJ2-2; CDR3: CASSARVSRVNTGELFF
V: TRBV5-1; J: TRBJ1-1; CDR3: CASSLDWKAPEAFF
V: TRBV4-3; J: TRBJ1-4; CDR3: CASSQEFAGTNEKLFF
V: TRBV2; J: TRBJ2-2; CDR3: CASTGQGSGELFF
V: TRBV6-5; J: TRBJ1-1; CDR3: CASSPRGGEAFF
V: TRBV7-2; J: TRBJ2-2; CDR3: CASRFSGTTGELFF
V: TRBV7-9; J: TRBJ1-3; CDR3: CASSFELPSGNTIYF
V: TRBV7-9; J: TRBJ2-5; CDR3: CASSYDRKIETQYF
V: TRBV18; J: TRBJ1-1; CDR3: CASSPLGNTEAFF
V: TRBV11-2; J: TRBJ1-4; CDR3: CASSPRGVATNEKLFF
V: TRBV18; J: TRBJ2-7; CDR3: CASSPSGPLYEQYF
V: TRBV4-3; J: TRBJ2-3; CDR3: CASSQARGRDTQYF
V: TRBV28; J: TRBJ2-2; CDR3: CASSRRVEFLGGELFF
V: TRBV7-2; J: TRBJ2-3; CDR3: CASSFWGEKTDTQYF
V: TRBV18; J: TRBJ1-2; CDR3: CASSPGTATGGYTF
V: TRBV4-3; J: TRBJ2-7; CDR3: CASSQVVAGYEQYF
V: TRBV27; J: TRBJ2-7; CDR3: CASRPRQSFYEQYF
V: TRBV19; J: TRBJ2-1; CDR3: CASSLGPSFNEQFF
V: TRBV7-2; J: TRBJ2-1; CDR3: CASSLVWLANSYNEQFF